The 8 T cell receptor beta chains listed next were all sequenced from one sample in a study of patients and donors after allogeneic stem cell transplantation. TCRdb reprocessed the RT-PCR reads via MiXCR and lists one record per CDR3 protein. The sample includes around 70,000 distinct CDR3 sequences, less than 30% seen only once; the top ten take about 25%. The sequencing sample was made of blood, either unsorted or a sorted T cell fraction (not recorded which). The receptors come from a human donor who was either an allogeneic HSCT recipient or a stem cell or donor lymphocyte infusion donor (not recorded which). It is not recorded whose cells these are; they may come from a transplant donor.

This clonotype appeared a few times. This chain links TRBV5-1 with TRBJ2-1; 7 nucleotides match TRBD2. This CDR3 is built from 17 residues. Germline V gene data show CDR1 as SGHRS and CDR2 as YFSETQ. J lost 3 bases, V lost 1 base, and 10 bases had no gene match. The CDR3 DNA follows: TGCGCCAGCAGCTTGTTGCGGGAGCCTTTAATCTACAATGAGCAGTTCTTC. It translates to CASSLLREPLIYNEQFF.

In this sample, this clonotype turned up a few times. The chain has TRBV24-1 and TRBJ2-3, with 8 bases fitting TRBD2. Germline CDR1 KGHDR, CDR2 SFDVKD. The CDR3 has 16 amino acids. The V and J ends lost 4 bases and 3 bases, in that order; junction bases with no gene match: 8. The CDR3 region has the DNA TGTGCCACCAGTGACTTTAGCGGGACTGAGACAGATACGCAGTATTTT. This encodes CATSDFSGTETDTQYF.

This rearrangement joins TRBV6-2 or TRBV6-3 to TRBJ1-1; D possibly corresponds to TRBD1 (6 bases). This CDR3 has 17 residues. V lost 6 bases, J lost 3 bases, and 23 bases lay in between. From germline, CDR1 is MNHEY and CDR2 SVGEGT. CDR3 DNA sequence: TGTGCCAGCAGCTGGCCCGGGCAGGGGACCGCTTACACTGAAGCTTTCTTT. Amino acid sequence: CASSWPGQGTAYTEAFF.

The chain is built from TRBV6-6 and TRBJ2-1; the D gene is possibly TRBD2 (6 bases). The V gene's germline CDR1 is MNHNY and CDR2 SVGAGI (reference sequence). CDR3 size: 16 residues. V lost 2 bases to trimming and J lost 12 bases, with 23 bases between them. CDR3 bases: TGTGCCAGCAGTTACAACGACGGGACTCCCGGAGGTAGGCAGTTCTTC. Translated: CASSYNDGTPGGRQFF.

This clonotype was picked up a small number of times. The genes are TRBV5-1 and TRBJ2-5, with D possibly being TRBD2 (5 bases). Between the trimmed V and J ends, which lost 5 bases and 0 bases, there was a span of 14 bases. CDR1 is SGHRS, CDR2 YFSETQ, per germline. The CDR3 runs 15 residues. CDR3: CASSTPGRYQETQYF. DNA for the CDR3: TGCGCCAGCAGTACTCCGGGAAGGTACCAAGAGACCCAGTACTTC.

The V and J genes are TRBV5-5 and TRBJ2-5, with no clear D. The CDR3 runs 12 residues. Trimming left V 1 base short and J 5 bases short, with 6 bases between. CDR1 SGHKS and CDR2 YYEKEE come from the germline V gene (reference sequence). For the CDR3, the DNA is TGTGCCAGCAGCTTGATCGGGGAGACCCAGTACTTC. Amino acid sequence: CASSLIGETQYF.

This clonotype was recorded a few times. The V and J genes are TRBV6-6 and TRBJ1-4; D remains ambiguous. This CDR3 spans 13 amino acids. Trimming pared 5 bases from V and 8 bases from J, leaving 12 bases between. Germline V lookup: CDR1 MNHNY, CDR2 SVGAGI (reference sequence). CDR3 nucleotides: TGTGCCAGCAGTCAGGAGGTTTGGGAAAAACTGTTTTTT. Protein product: CASSQEVWEKLFF.

The chain combines TRBV5-4 with TRBJ1-1; no firm D call. V was trimmed by 4 bases and J by 11 bases, leaving 18 bases between them. The germline V gene encodes CDR1 SGHNT and CDR2 YYREEE (reference sequence). This CDR3 is 13 amino acids long. CDR3 amino acids: CASSPVPTTAAFF. For the CDR3, the DNA is TGTGCCAGCAGCCCCGTCCCAACTACTGCGGCTTTCTTT.